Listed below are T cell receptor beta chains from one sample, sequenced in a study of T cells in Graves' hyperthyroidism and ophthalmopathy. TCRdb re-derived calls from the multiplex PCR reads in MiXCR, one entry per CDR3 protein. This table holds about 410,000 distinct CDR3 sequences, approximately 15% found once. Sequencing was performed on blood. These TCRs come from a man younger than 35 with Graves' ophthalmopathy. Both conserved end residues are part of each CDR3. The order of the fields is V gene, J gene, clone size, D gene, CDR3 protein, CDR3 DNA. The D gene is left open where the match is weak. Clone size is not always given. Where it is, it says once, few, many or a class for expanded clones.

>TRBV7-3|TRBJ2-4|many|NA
CASSLTGSGIAKNIQYF
TGTGCCAGCAGCTTAACGGGTTCAGGGATAGCCAAAAACATTCAGTACTTC
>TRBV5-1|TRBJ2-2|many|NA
CASSPEGGELFF
TGCGCCAGCAGCCCGGAGGGCGGGGAGCTGTTTTTT
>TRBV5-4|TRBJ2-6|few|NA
CASSLQGFGANVLTF
TGTGCCAGCAGCTTGCAGGGATTTGGGGCCAACGTCCTGACTTTC
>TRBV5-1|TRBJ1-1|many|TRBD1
CASSLGDRGRYTEAFF
TGCGCCAGCAGCTTGGGGGACAGGGGGCGTTACACTGAAGCTTTCTTT
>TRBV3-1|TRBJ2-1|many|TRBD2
CASSQGGLGGDYEQFF
TGTGCCAGCAGCCAAGGGGGACTAGGGGGAGACTATGAGCAGTTCTTC
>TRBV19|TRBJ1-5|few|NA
CASDDGLGQPQHF
TGTGCCAGTGATGACGGCCTAGGGCAGCCCCAGCATTTT
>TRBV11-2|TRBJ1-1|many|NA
CASSLETMDTANTEAFF
TGTGCCAGCAGCTTAGAAACGATGGACACGGCGAACACTGAAGCTTTCTTT
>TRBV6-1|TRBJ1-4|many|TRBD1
CASSERTGGRAEKLFF
TGTGCCAGCAGTGAAAGGACAGGGGGCCGAGCTGAAAAACTGTTTTTT
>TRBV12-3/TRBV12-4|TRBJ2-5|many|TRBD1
CASSSVTSTGGSGETQYF
TGTGCCAGCAGTTCTGTAACATCCACAGGGGGTTCTGGAGAGACCCAGTACTTC
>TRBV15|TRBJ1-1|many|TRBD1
CATTGGGREYTEAFF
TGTGCCACAACAGGGGGGGGAAGAGAGTACACTGAAGCTTTCTTT
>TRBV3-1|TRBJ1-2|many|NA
CASSQGLRGYTF
TGTGCCAGCAGCCAAGGCCTACGTGGCTACACCTTC
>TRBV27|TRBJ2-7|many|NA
CASSLSGYEQYF
TGTGCCAGCAGCTTATCCGGATACGAGCAGTACTTC
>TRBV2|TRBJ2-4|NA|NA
CASGPGKGGLAKNIQYF
TGTGCCAGCGGACCAGGGAAGGGGGGCTTAGCCAAAAACATTCAGTACTTC
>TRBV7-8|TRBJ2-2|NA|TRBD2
CASSRGGVAGGNTGELFF
TGTGCCAGCAGCCGGGGGGGTGTGGCGGGGGGAAACACCGGGGAGCTGTTTTTT
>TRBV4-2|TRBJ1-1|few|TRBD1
CASRQRQGGISEAFF
TGTGCCAGCAGACAAAGACAGGGGGGGATCTCTGAAGCTTTCTTT